The rows below give T cell receptor beta chains drawn from one sample of a study of patients and donors after allogeneic stem cell transplantation. TCRdb reprocessed the RT-PCR reads via MiXCR and lists one record per CDR3 protein. The table lists 200,000 to 250,000 distinct CDR3 sequences, 35% to 45% of them singletons. Sequences were obtained from blood, either unsorted or a sorted T cell fraction (not recorded which). Every receptor here comes from a human donor who was either an allogeneic HSCT recipient or a stem cell or donor lymphocyte infusion donor (not recorded which). It is not recorded whose cells these are; they may come from a transplant donor. Each CDR3 is given with its conserved first and last residue. The order of the fields is V gene, CDR3 protein.

>TRBV15
CATSRDFRGQGAGNTEAFF
>TRBV5-6
CASSFKGLDYGYTF
>TRBV20-1
CSARSLAGISDTQYF
>TRBV5-1
CASSFQDGGLGYEQYF
>TRBV4-2
CASNRDSNEQFF
>TRBV20-1
CSAGGTSGALEQFF
>TRBV7-8
CASSPGHAGSNTEAFF
>TRBV7-6
CASSLAKSSLRVETQYF
>TRBV5-1
CASSLADRSDTYEQYF
>TRBV2
CASSGTGANLNEQFF
>TRBV12-3/TRBV12-4
CASSLGRDRKNTEAFF
>TRBV25-1
CASSDVGPYNSPLHF
>TRBV4-1
CASSQVWATNEKLFF
>TRBV7-7
CASGGNYQETQYF
>TRBV5-4
CASSLNENYGYTF
>TRBV7-9
CASSSMAETQYF
>TRBV2
CASSELGGDGYTF
>TRBV29-1
CSVEDTEVYYGYTF
>TRBV19
CASSTLQGERSYNEQFF
>TRBV28
CASSIVGQGPTDTQYF
>TRBV18
CASWLGQGYTEAFF
>TRBV29-1
CSVGQGFAREQYF
>TRBV7-8
CASRPQGNNQPQHF
>TRBV10-3
CAITPNPLVPNDEQFF
>TRBV24-1
CATSEARGNQPQHF
>TRBV29-1
CSVPGSSENYGYTF
>TRBV20-1
CSARARLTDTQYF
>TRBV30
CAWRPGLWDYGYTF
>TRBV3-1
CASSRALDPQPQHF
>TRBV15
CATSRTKGSGGYTF
>TRBV5-1
CASSEGQGLTTEAFF
>TRBV25-1
CASSGLAGFSYNEQFF
>TRBV18
CASSPAWGEGNTIYF
>TRBV12-3/TRBV12-4
CASSPSGGAGNQPQHF
>TRBV27
CASSLQGDTQYF
>TRBV6-6
CASSYGKNTGELFF
>TRBV6-5
CASSYSRLANTGELFF
>TRBV5-1
CASSGTGTNYGYTF
>TRBV24-1
CATSDSARGYGYTF
>TRBV20-1
CSRAQGAARNTEAFF
>TRBV4-1
CASSQDISPYSNQPQHF
>TRBV6-1
CASSEPVTRQMPDTF
>TRBV5-1
CASSLVPEAVYNEQFF
>TRBV2
CASSEGFMNTEAFF
>TRBV21-1
CASSKVETSGSYELFF
>TRBV30
CAWSQSWEGGPNEQFF
>TRBV6-5
CASSPGWAGTDTQYF
>TRBV12-3/TRBV12-4
CASSAMTGNQETQYF
>TRBV12-3/TRBV12-4
CASSLLRGSNQPQHF
>TRBV6-2/TRBV6-3
CASSTRLGNQPQHF
>TRBV7-3
CASSPTGGTNYGYTF
>TRBV20-1
CSAPKRGGTDTQYF
>TRBV5-1
CASSLGGQETQYF
>TRBV29-1
CSVATSYEQYF
>TRBV29-1
CSAQGVNTEAFF
>TRBV28
CASSLFNTIYF
>TRBV29-1
CSAHHSMDEQFF